This T cell receptor beta chain was retrieved from a study of vaccination effects on CD4 cells after COVID-19. Trimming pared 8 bases from V and 5 bases from J, leaving 19 bases between. The CDR3 consists of 14 residues. CDR1 and CDR2 from the germline V gene are MNHEY and SVGAGI. In its sample, this clone was seen a few times. Its antigen is still unknown. Viral peptide pool expansion of antigen-specific CD4+ T cells preceded sequencing in the ViraFEST assay. The authors isolated CD4+ T cells after less than eleven days of culture. Nucleocapsid antibody tests were negative, and the vaccine recipients had no prior SARS-CoV-2 infection. The method was immunoSEQ multiplex PCR; TCRdb's version includes in-frame clones alone and lacks a portion of them. Here the sample spans 62,000 or so clones, about four fifths being singletons.

The rearrangement links TRBV6-5 to TRBJ2-7, with D tentatively TRBD1 or TRBD2 (5 bases each). The sequence was collected from a human donor who received a COVID-19 vaccine. Sequences were derived from CD4+ T cells from PBMCs cultured with SARS-CoV-2 spike peptides, sampled before COVID-19 vaccination. This chain's CDR3 is CASPPMGDVDEQYV. The CDR3 DNA reads as TGTGCCAGCCCTCCGATGGGGGACGTAGACGAGCAGTACGTC.